Shown below are 20 T cell receptor beta chains from a single sample sequenced in a study of T cell responses to AZD1222 COVID-19 vaccine. TCRdb's table, derived via immunoSEQ multiplex PCR, lists solely in-frame clones and lacks some. The data show 45,000 to 65,000 clones, 88% seen once. The source was peripheral blood, collected on day 0 of AZD1222 vaccination. Source of these receptors: an adult in good health.

J is TRBJ2-1 and V is TRBV5-1, with TRBD2 matching over 8 bases. V dropped 2 bases and J dropped 1; count of bases not matched to a gene: 5. The CDR3 loop spans 16 amino acids. Germline lookup yields CDR1 SGHRS and CDR2 YFSETQ. For the CDR3, the DNA is TGCGCCAGCAGCTTTGAACTAGCGGCTTCCTACAATGAGCAGTTCTTC. Its protein is CASSFELAASYNEQFF. The full variable domain, in which reference TRBV5-1 and TRBJ2-1 provide the parts outside the CDR3, is KAGVTQTPRYLIKTRGQQVTLSCSPISGHRSVSWYQQTPGQGLQFLFEYFSETQRNKGNFPGRFSGRQFSNSRSEMNVSTLELGDSALYLCASSFELAASYNEQFFGPGTRLTVL.

The J gene is TRBJ2-2, the V gene TRBV24-1; D is unresolved. V lost 7 bases and J 4 bases, leaving 6 bases between the germline ends. The V gene's germline CDR1 is KGHDR and CDR2 SFDVKD. This CDR3 contains 12 residues. In nucleotides, the CDR3 is TGTGCCACCAGCCGGCCCACCGGGGAGCTGTTTTTT. Translated, it gives CATSRPTGELFF.

The chain is built from TRBV6-5 and TRBJ1-5; no reliable D call. This CDR3 region has 13 residues. Trimming cost V 7 bases and J 3 bases, with 10 bases left between them. Germline assignment: CDR1 MNHEY and CDR2 SVGAGI. The CDR3 is CASKGSPNQPQHF. As DNA, the CDR3 is TGTGCCAGCAAGGGCAGCCCCAATCAGCCCCAGCATTTT.

The rearrangement links TRBV3-1 (or the pseudogene TRBV3-2) to TRBJ2-2; D is undetermined. The germline V gene encodes CDR1 LGHDT and CDR2 YNNKEL (reference sequence). V was shortened by 7 bases and J by 6 bases, with 15 bases between the two germline ends. The CDR3 is made up of 14 amino acids. CDR3 nucleotide sequence: TGTGCCAGCACCCTATCCCTATCCTCCGGGGAGCTGTTTTTT. Protein product: CASTLSLSSGELFF.

This clone was counted only a few times. The chain links TRBV7-2 to TRBJ1-6, with a tentative D call TRBD1 (5 bases). V shed 0 bases and J shed 10 bases, with 10 bases lying between them. CDR1 is SGHTA, CDR2 FQGNSA, per germline. This CDR3 is built from 14 residues. CDR3 region: CASSLAWGRSPLHF. CDR3 bases: TGTGCCAGCAGCTTAGCGTGGGGGAGATCACCCCTCCACTTT.

The chain links TRBV20-1 to TRBJ2-7; 11 nucleotides match TRBD2. This CDR3 is built from 16 residues. Germline V lookup: CDR1 DFQATT, CDR2 SNEGSKA (reference sequence). With V trimmed by 3 bases and J by 5 bases, 12 bases remained unmatched. The DNA for the CDR3 is TGCAGTGCTAGTATGCTGACTAGCGGGAACCCCCACGAGCAGTACTTC. Translating it yields CSASMLTSGNPHEQYF.

The rearrangement uses TRBV4-1 and TRBJ1-2; weak D call: TRBD1 (5 bases). The CDR3 contains 14 residues. CDR1 is MGHRA and CDR2 is YSYEKL in the germline V gene. V gave up 6 bases and J gave up 2 bases, with 13 bases separating them. This CDR3 reads CASRIGQGNYGYTF. In DNA form, the CDR3 reads TGCGCCAGCAGGATTGGTCAGGGCAACTATGGCTACACCTTC.

The chain combines TRBV3-1 (or the pseudogene TRBV3-2) with TRBJ2-1; D gene ambiguous. CDR3 length equals 15 residues. Trimming took off 2 bases at V and 0 bases at J, with 8 bases between the two ends. Germline-derived CDR1 and CDR2 are LGHDT and YNNKEL (reference sequence). CDR3 region: CASSQNRNSYNEQFF. The CDR3 nucleotides are TGTGCCAGCAGCCAAAACAGAAACTCCTACAATGAGCAGTTCTTC.

The genes are TRBV14 and TRBJ2-5, with 8 bases matching TRBD1. Germline CDR1 reads SGHDN; CDR2 reads FVKESK. With V trimmed by 4 bases and J by 2 bases, 6 bases remained unmatched. This CDR3 region has 15 residues. As DNA, the CDR3 is TGTGCCAGCAGCCTATTGGACAGGGATCAAGAGACCCAGTACTTC. As protein: CASSLLDRDQETQYF.

CDR3 sequence: CASSEGVTPANYGYTF. CDR3 coding DNA: TGTGCCAGCAGTGAAGGGGTGACACCAGCTAACTATGGCTACACCTTC. The chain combines TRBV6-1 with TRBJ1-2; D is uncertain. Trimming removed 1 base from V and 0 bases from J, with 12 bases in between. The germline V gene encodes CDR1 MNHNS and CDR2 SASEGT. CDR3 length: 16 amino acids.

The chain is built from TRBV6-5 and TRBJ1-1; D unresolved. Trimming removed 2 bases from V and 1 base from J, with 11 bases in between. Germline CDR1 reads MNHEY; CDR2 reads SVGAGI. The CDR3 is 15 amino acids. DNA for the CDR3: TGTGCCAGCAGTTACGACTCGACAAGGAACACTGAAGCTTTCTTT. It codes for CASSYDSTRNTEAFF.

This clone was seen more than once but under ten times. The CDR3 region has the DNA TGCGCCAGCAGCCAAGATCCACGTGGCGGGAGCACAGATACGCAGTATTTT. Translation gives CASSQDPRGGSTDTQYF. This sequence joins TRBV4-1 and TRBJ2-3, with a tentative D call TRBD2 (5 bases). Trimming left V 0 bases short and J 0 bases short, with 13 bases between. The CDR3 has 17 amino acids. Germline V gene data show CDR1 as MGHRA and CDR2 as YSYEKL.

The chain recombines TRBV19 with TRBJ1-5; D is unclear. CDR1 LNHDA and CDR2 SQIVND come from the germline V gene (reference sequence). V gave up 6 bases and J gave up 3 bases, with 12 bases separating them. The CDR3 is 14 amino acids. This CDR3 is CASSPAGPNQPQHF. CDR3 sequence (DNA): TGTGCCAGTAGCCCGGCGGGCCCCAATCAGCCCCAGCATTTT. Variable domain in full (rest from reference TRBV19 and TRBJ1-5): DGGITQSPKYLFRKEGQNVTLSCEQNLNHDAMYWYRQDPGQGLRLIYYSQIVNDFQKGDIAEGYSVSREKKESFPLTVTSAQKNPTAFYLCASSPAGPNQPQHFGDGTRLSIL.

This clone occurred once. V is TRBV2 and J is TRBJ2-5; 15 positions agree with TRBD2. Germline V gene lookup returns CDR1 SNHLY and CDR2 FYNNEI. CDR3 length: 17 amino acids. The junction had 11 bases not matched to a gene; V was cut back by 10 bases and J by 2 bases. Here the CDR3 DNA reads TGTGCCACCCCTTCCGGACTAGCGGGAGGGATACAAGAGACCCAGTACTTC. Protein sequence: CATPSGLAGGIQETQYF.

The V call is TRBV5-1, the J call TRBJ2-7; D is unresolved. There are 13 residues in the CDR3. Trimming removed 6 bases at V and 0 bases at J, with 10 bases between. Germline-derived CDR1 and CDR2 are SGHRS and YFSETQ. The chain's CDR3 is CASTGDRSYEQYF. CDR3 DNA sequence: TGCGCCAGCACGGGCGATCGCTCCTACGAGCAGTACTTC.

The gene calls are TRBV11-3 and TRBJ2-3; 8 bases are a match to TRBD2. This CDR3 spans 16 amino acids. Trimming took 1 base from V and 2 from J; bases not matched to a gene: 5. CDR1 SGHNT and CDR2 YENEEA come from the germline V gene. The CDR3 protein is CASSLGIGRATDTQYF. CDR3 in DNA: TGTGCCAGCAGCTTAGGGATCGGGAGGGCCACAGATACGCAGTATTTT.

The chain joins TRBV6-5 to TRBJ2-1; tentatively, D is TRBD2 (6 bases). V lost 7 bases and J lost 8, with 18 bases in between. The CDR3 covers 14 residues. Germline V lookup: CDR1 MNHEY, CDR2 SVGAGI. CDR3 residues: CASTQGGGLDEQFF. The CDR3 DNA follows: TGTGCCAGCACCCAGGGCGGAGGGTTGGATGAGCAGTTCTTC.

This chain connects TRBV6-2 or TRBV6-3 to TRBJ2-7; 7 nucleotides agree with TRBD2. CDR3 size: 15 residues. Germline CDR1 MNHEY, CDR2 SVGEGT. With 0 bases clipped from V and 1 base from J, the junction kept 3 bases outside the gene matches. The DNA for the CDR3 is TGTGCCAGCAGTTACTCGATGGGAGGGTCCTACGAGCAGTACTTC. Translation gives CASSYSMGGSYEQYF.

This clone has more than one count but fewer than ten. The chain links TRBV20-1 to TRBJ1-1; no firm D call. Deletions cut 3 bases from V and 6 bases from J, with 8 bases between. This CDR3 is 11 amino acids long. The germline V gene encodes CDR1 DFQATT and CDR2 SNEGSKA (reference sequence). This chain's CDR3 is CSAREGAEAFF. CDR3 DNA sequence: TGCAGTGCTAGGGAGGGTGCTGAAGCTTTCTTT.

The genes are TRBV29-1 and TRBJ2-3; the D gene is possibly TRBD2 (5 bases). This CDR3 contains 13 residues. With 8 bases removed from V and 4 bases from J, the gap between germline ends came to 16 bases. The germline V gene has CDR1 SQVTM and CDR2 ANQGSEA. The CDR3 sequence is CSSRDLIADTQYF. CDR3 nucleotide sequence: TGCAGCTCCCGGGATCTTATAGCAGATACGCAGTATTTT.